This is a list of T cell receptor beta chains from one sample in a study of T cell changes during pregnancy in multiple sclerosis. The method was immunoSEQ multiplex PCR; TCRdb's version includes in-frame clones alone and lacks a portion of them. The table shows about 75,000 clones, with under 95% occurring only once. Material: CD4+ T cells from peripheral blood mononuclear cells, obtained before pregnancy. The source is a female donor with multiple sclerosis, enrolled in a pregnancy study. Both conserved end residues are part of each CDR3. D genes are given only for firm matches. Size tells how often a clone was seen (once, few, many) or the class of an expanded clone, and some rows leave it out.

V	D	J	size	CDR3	DNA
TRBV19	TRBD2	TRBJ2-5	NA	CASSKTSGQETQYF	TGTGCCAGTAGTAAGACTAGCGGGCAAGAGACCCAGTACTTC
TRBV7-3	NA	TRBJ2-3	NA	CASSFRGAESTDTQYF	TGTGCCAGCAGCTTCAGAGGAGCGGAGAGCACAGATACGCAGTATTTT
TRBV18	NA	TRBJ1-5	NA	CASSPWQEDQPQHF	TGTGCCAGCTCACCCTGGCAAGAAGATCAGCCCCAGCATTTT
TRBV7-7	NA	TRBJ2-1	NA	CALVSHNEQFF	TGTGCCCTCGTGTCCCACAATGAGCAGTTCTTC
TRBV30	NA	TRBJ1-2	once	CAWSVQGGYTF	TGTGCCTGGAGTGTACAGGGAGGCTACACCTTC
TRBV15	TRBD1	TRBJ1-5	NA	CATSGRQGAAQPQHF	TGTGCCACCAGCGGGAGACAGGGGGCGGCTCAGCCCCAGCATTTT
TRBV13	NA	TRBJ1-6	NA	CASSFVQVGSPLHF	TGTGCCAGCAGCTTTGTCCAAGTCGGTTCACCCCTCCACTTT
TRBV7-9	TRBD1	TRBJ1-6	NA	CASSLDPGQGQSPLHF	TGTGCCAGCAGCTTAGACCCGGGACAGGGCCAATCACCCCTCCACTTT
TRBV7-2	NA	TRBJ1-5	few	CASSLGSPGQPQHF	TGTGCCAGCAGCTTAGGTTCTCCAGGTCAGCCCCAGCATTTT
TRBV2	TRBD1	TRBJ1-4	few	CASSGQGAGEKLFF	TGTGCCAGCAGTGGACAGGGTGCGGGTGAAAAACTGTTTTTT
TRBV30	NA	TRBJ1-2	once	CAWSSLVSGGYTF	TGTGCCTGGAGTTCTCTTGTTTCGGGAGGCTACACCTTC
TRBV19	TRBD2	TRBJ2-7	once	CASSISGGVYEQYF	TGTGCCAGTAGTATTTCGGGGGGAGTCTACGAGCAGTACTTC
TRBV2	NA	TRBJ2-5	NA	CASSVRSGQETQYF	TGTGCCAGCAGCGTCCGTAGCGGCCAAGAGACCCAGTACTTC
TRBV28	NA	TRBJ1-2	NA	CASSLLGVYGYTF	TGTGCCAGCAGTTTATTAGGAGTCTATGGCTACACCTTC
TRBV29-1	TRBD1	TRBJ1-3	few	CSATGTGATGNTIYF	TGCAGCGCCACCGGGACAGGGGCGACTGGAAACACCATATATTTT
TRBV18	NA	TRBJ1-5	NA	CASSPRGSDNQPQHF	TGTGCCAGCTCACCGAGGGGGAGCGACAATCAGCCCCAGCATTTT
TRBV30	NA	TRBJ2-4	NA	CAWSVPFPQNIQYF	TGTGCCTGGAGTGTCCCTTTCCCCCAAAACATTCAGTACTTC
TRBV9	TRBD1	TRBJ1-5	NA	CASSRDSLSNQPQHF	TGTGCCAGCTCACGGGACAGCCTTAGCAATCAGCCCCAGCATTTT
TRBV9	NA	TRBJ1-1	once	CASSPLERMNTEAFF	TGTGCCAGCAGCCCCCTGGAGAGGATGAACACTGAAGCTTTCTTT